These T cell receptor beta chains were read from a single sample in a study of shared clonotypes between healthy human individuals. Method: immunoSEQ multiplex PCR; TCRdb's copy keeps in-frame clones and lacks some. The data hold approximately 530,000 clones, with approximately 94% observed a single time. What was sequenced was naive CD4+ T cells sorted from blood. The receptors here all came from a woman aged 25-40 years in good health. The CDR3 runs from the conserved cysteine through the conserved F or W. The order of the fields is clone size, J gene, D gene, V gene, CDR3 protein, CDR3 DNA. D genes are given only for firm matches. For some rows the clone size is stated as once, few or many, or as a class when expanded; others skip it.

NA TRBJ1-4 NA TRBV27 CASSLSPSFGHSPTNEKLFF TGTGCCAGCAGTTTATCCCCCAGCTTTGGTCACAGTCCAACTAATGAAAAACTGTTTTTT
NA TRBJ2-1 TRBD2 TRBV4-2 CASSQTSGYPYNEQFF TGTGCCAGCAGCCAGACTAGCGGTTATCCCTACAATGAGCAGTTCTTC
NA TRBJ2-7 NA TRBV4-1 CASSQADRAYEQYF TGCGCCAGCAGCCAAGCCGACAGAGCCTACGAGCAGTACTTC
NA TRBJ1-2 NA TRBV19 CASGDNGALYGYTF TGTGCCAGTGGGGACAACGGGGCGTTGTATGGCTACACCTTC
NA TRBJ2-7 TRBD2 TRBV10-1 CASSESSGGGYEQYF TGCGCCAGCAGTGAGTCTAGCGGGGGGGGCTACGAGCAGTACTTC
few TRBJ1-2 NA TRBV28 CASSQQPANYGYTF TGTGCCAGCAGTCAACAGCCAGCTAACTATGGCTACACCTTC
NA TRBJ2-3 NA TRBV28 CASEGRTDTQYF TGTGCCAGCGAGGGGAGGACAGATACGCAGTATTTT
once TRBJ2-1 NA TRBV7-9 CASSRTSPYYNEQFF TGTGCCAGCAGCCGGACTTCTCCATACTACAATGAGCAGTTCTTC
NA TRBJ2-5 NA TRBV4-1 CASSQDDRLETQYF TGCGCCAGCAGCCAAGATGATCGTTTGGAGACCCAGTACTTC
NA TRBJ2-6 NA TRBV13 CASSLGPDSYSGANVLTF TGTGCCAGCAGCTTAGGTCCAGACAGTTACTCTGGGGCCAACGTCCTGACTTTC
NA TRBJ1-5 NA TRBV5-1 CASSLVGGNQPQHF TGCGCCAGCAGCTTGGTAGGTGGCAATCAGCCCCAGCATTTT
NA TRBJ2-5 TRBD2 TRBV4-2 CASSQVLAGEEETQYF TGTGCCAGCAGCCAAGTTCTAGCGGGAGAGGAGGAGACCCAGTACTTC
NA TRBJ2-7 NA TRBV5-1 CASSLESQPVYEQYF TGCGCCAGCAGCTTGGAATCACAGCCGGTCTACGAGCAGTACTTC
NA TRBJ2-7 NA TRBV14 CASSQVWGANDEQYF TGTGCCAGCAGCCAAGTTTGGGGGGCCAACGACGAGCAGTACTTC
NA TRBJ2-7 TRBD2 TRBV10-3 CATGLAYEQYF TGTGCCACCGGACTAGCATACGAGCAGTACTTC
NA TRBJ2-2 NA TRBV7-2 CASSLQGPANTGELFF TGTGCCAGCAGCTTGCAGGGACCAGCGAACACCGGGGAGCTGTTTTTT
NA TRBJ2-2 TRBD1 TRBV18 CASSLRTGTANTGELFF TGTGCCAGCTCACTCAGGACCGGGACAGCGAACACCGGGGAGCTGTTTTTT
once TRBJ1-2 NA TRBV28 CASSRRWVNGYTF TGTGCCAGCAGTCGACGTTGGGTCAATGGCTACACCTTC
NA TRBJ1-2 TRBD1 TRBV2 CAREDGTGNYGYTF TGTGCCAGAGAGGACGGGACAGGGAACTATGGCTACACCTTC
NA TRBJ2-3 TRBD1 TRBV5-6 CASSSWTGSTDTQYF TGTGCCAGCAGCTCCTGGACAGGGAGCACAGATACGCAGTATTTT
NA TRBJ2-3 TRBD2 TRBV5-5 CASSFQLRKREPRGDTQYF TGTGCCAGCAGCTTTCAACTCCGAAAGCGGGAGCCGAGGGGTGATACGCAGTATTTT
NA TRBJ2-4 TRBD2 TRBV15 CATSRVAGRVDQYF TGTGCCACCAGCAGGGTAGCGGGGAGGGTTGATCAGTACTTC
once TRBJ1-2 TRBD1 TRBV28 CASSLTGVYGYTF TGTGCCAGCAGTTTAACAGGGGTCTATGGCTACACCTTC
NA TRBJ2-7 TRBD2 TRBV5-1 CASSVSGLAINEQYF TGCGCCAGCAGCGTATCGGGACTAGCGATTAACGAGCAGTACTTC
NA TRBJ2-7 NA TRBV11-2 CASSRDRFSYEQYF TGTGCCAGCAGCCGGGACCGCTTCTCCTACGAGCAGTACTTC
once TRBJ2-7 TRBD2 TRBV11-2 CASMRGLAGARGEQYF TGTGCCAGCATGCGAGGACTAGCGGGAGCACGGGGCGAGCAGTACTTC
NA TRBJ2-3 TRBD1 TRBV28 CASSSIGTASGDTQYF TGTGCCAGCAGTTCGATAGGGACAGCCTCTGGGGATACGCAGTATTTT
NA TRBJ1-5 NA TRBV11-2 CASSCRLEHRFNQPQHF TGTGCCAGCAGCTGCCGATTGGAACACAGGTTCAATCAGCCCCAGCATTTT
NA TRBJ2-7 NA TRBV29-1 CSVESGTPPYEQYF TGCAGCGTTGAATCCGGGACACCGCCTTACGAGCAGTACTTC
NA TRBJ1-3 TRBD1 TRBV6-1 CASNRQGGGNTIYF TGTGCCAGCAATCGACAGGGGGGCGGAAACACCATATATTTT
NA TRBJ1-2 NA TRBV9 CASSVLQGGYGYTF TGTGCCAGCAGCGTACTACAGGGCGGCTATGGCTACACCTTC
NA TRBJ1-1 NA TRBV30 CAWMGRSNTEAFF TGTGCCTGGATGGGACGCTCGAACACTGAAGCTTTCTTT
NA TRBJ2-3 TRBD2 TRBV6-4 CASSAVAGMDTQYF TGTGCCAGCAGTGCGGTAGCGGGAATGGATACGCAGTATTTT
NA TRBJ1-1 NA TRBV28 CASSLPPGVRTEAFF TGTGCCAGCAGTTTGCCCCCGGGGGTAAGAACTGAAGCTTTCTTT
NA TRBJ1-2 NA TRBV28 CASSLSRDTRGGYTF TGTGCCAGCAGTTTATCCAGGGACACGAGGGGCGGCTACACCTTC
few TRBJ1-2 NA TRBV28 CASSEADYGYTF TGTGCCAGCAGTGAGGCTGATTATGGCTACACCTTC
NA TRBJ2-1 NA TRBV6-5 CASSSQGAWGDEQFF TGTGCCAGCAGTTCACAGGGAGCTTGGGGGGATGAGCAGTTCTTC
NA TRBJ2-7 NA TRBV10-1 CASSRDRSYEQYF TGCGCCAGCAGCCGGGACCGCTCCTACGAGCAGTACTTC
NA TRBJ2-7 NA TRBV9 CASSPLDITYEQYF TGTGCCAGCAGCCCACTGGACATCACCTACGAGCAGTACTTC
NA TRBJ2-7 NA TRBV6-4 CASKTRQTIRYEQYF TGTGCCAGCAAAACTCGACAGACGATTAGGTACGAGCAGTACTTC
NA TRBJ1-4 TRBD1 TRBV6-5 CASRGTGKLFF TGTGCCAGCAGGGGGACAGGAAAACTGTTTTTT
NA TRBJ1-1 TRBD1 TRBV5-1 CASNYAPDYGPTGSITEAFF TGCGCCAGCAACTATGCTCCCGATTATGGCCCGACAGGGTCGATCACTGAAGCTTTCTTT
NA TRBJ1-5 NA TRBV15 CATSRPTGGSNQPQHF TGTGCCACCAGCAGACCCACCGGGGGAAGCAATCAGCCCCAGCATTTT